Listed below are T cell receptor beta chains from one sample, sequenced in a study of blood T cell repertoires in COVID-19. Clones were sequenced by immunoSEQ multiplex PCR, and TCRdb holds only the in-frame ones, with some missing. The top ten hold approximately 12% of the sample, which has 250,000 to 300,000 clones, about 88% seen once. Sequenced sample: peripheral blood. The receptors originated from a woman aged 55-69 years with acute or convalescent COVID-19. The CDR3 runs from the conserved cysteine through the conserved F or W. Fields, in order: D gene, clone size, V gene, J gene, CDR3 protein, CDR3 DNA. A D gene is named only where the DNA matches it firmly. Clone size is shown for a subset of rows, as once, few, many or a class of expanded clone.

D gene: NA; clone size: once; V gene: TRBV29-1; J gene: TRBJ2-3; CDR3 protein: CSVRVDTQYF; CDR3 DNA: TGCAGCGTGAGGGTGGATACGCAGTATTTT
D gene: NA; clone size: NA; V gene: TRBV18; J gene: TRBJ2-7; CDR3 protein: CASSPLGRVLYEQYF; CDR3 DNA: TGTGCCAGCTCACCTTTGGGCCGCGTACTCTACGAGCAGTACTTC
D gene: NA; clone size: NA; V gene: TRBV10-3; J gene: TRBJ1-1; CDR3 protein: CAISDGPVTEAFF; CDR3 DNA: TGTGCCATCAGTGATGGGCCAGTCACTGAAGCTTTCTTT
D gene: NA; clone size: once; V gene: TRBV5-8; J gene: TRBJ1-5; CDR3 protein: CASQGRNQPQHF; CDR3 DNA: TGTGCCAGCCAGGGTAGAAATCAGCCCCAGCATTTT
D gene: NA; clone size: NA; V gene: TRBV4-2; J gene: TRBJ1-3; CDR3 protein: CASSQGQDSGNTIYF; CDR3 DNA: TGTGCCAGCAGCCAAGGACAGGACTCTGGAAACACCATATATTTT
D gene: TRBD1; clone size: NA; V gene: TRBV27; J gene: TRBJ1-6; CDR3 protein: CASSDLGQDSPLHF; CDR3 DNA: TGTGCCAGCAGTGACCTCGGACAGGATTCACCCCTCCACTTT
D gene: NA; clone size: NA; V gene: TRBV7-9; J gene: TRBJ1-2; CDR3 protein: CASSPVGQPNYGYTF; CDR3 DNA: TGTGCCAGCAGCCCGGTGGGGCAGCCTAACTATGGCTACACCTTC
D gene: NA; clone size: NA; V gene: TRBV3-1/TRBV3-2; J gene: TRBJ1-1; CDR3 protein: CASSRILTTGNTEAFF; CDR3 DNA: TGTGCCAGCAGCCGCATACTTACGACAGGGAACACTGAAGCTTTCTTT
D gene: TRBD1; clone size: NA; V gene: TRBV12-5; J gene: TRBJ1-6; CDR3 protein: CASAGQGANSPLHF; CDR3 DNA: TGTGCTAGTGCCGGACAGGGGGCTAATTCACCCCTCCACTTT
D gene: NA; clone size: NA; V gene: TRBV4-3; J gene: TRBJ1-1; CDR3 protein: CASSQDREGTEAFF; CDR3 DNA: TGCGCCAGCAGCCAAGACAGGGAAGGCACTGAAGCTTTCTTT
D gene: TRBD1; clone size: NA; V gene: TRBV7-9; J gene: TRBJ2-5; CDR3 protein: CASRDVHRGNQETQYF; CDR3 DNA: TGTGCCAGCAGGGACGTTCACAGGGGGAACCAAGAGACCCAGTACTTC
D gene: NA; clone size: NA; V gene: TRBV19; J gene: TRBJ1-2; CDR3 protein: CATAPDGDYGYTF; CDR3 DNA: TGTGCCACCGCACCCGACGGGGACTATGGCTACACCTTC
D gene: NA; clone size: NA; V gene: TRBV28; J gene: TRBJ1-2; CDR3 protein: CASSKQGPSNGYTF; CDR3 DNA: TGTGCCAGCAGCAAGCAGGGGCCAAGCAATGGCTACACCTTC
D gene: TRBD2; clone size: NA; V gene: TRBV11-1; J gene: TRBJ2-1; CDR3 protein: CASSPLISGSYNEQFF; CDR3 DNA: TGTGCCAGCAGCCCCCTAATTAGCGGGAGTTACAATGAGCAGTTCTTC
D gene: NA; clone size: NA; V gene: TRBV7-2; J gene: TRBJ2-3; CDR3 protein: CASRKGGAQAGDTQYF; CDR3 DNA: TGTGCCAGCAGAAAAGGGGGGGCCCAAGCAGGAGATACGCAGTATTTT
D gene: NA; clone size: NA; V gene: TRBV20-1; J gene: TRBJ1-2; CDR3 protein: CSARGGGAYTF; CDR3 DNA: TGCAGTGCTAGAGGGGGGGGTGCCTACACCTTC
D gene: TRBD2; clone size: NA; V gene: TRBV23-1; J gene: TRBJ2-3; CDR3 protein: CASSQSIRGADTQYF; CDR3 DNA: TGCGCCAGCAGTCAATCGATCCGGGGGGCAGATACGCAGTATTTT
D gene: NA; clone size: NA; V gene: TRBV24-1; J gene: TRBJ1-1; CDR3 protein: CATRGTGQATEAFF; CDR3 DNA: TGTGCCACCAGGGGAACAGGGCAGGCGACTGAAGCTTTCTTT
D gene: TRBD1; clone size: NA; V gene: TRBV6-2/TRBV6-3; J gene: TRBJ2-3; CDR3 protein: CASSYERDREYNTDTQYF; CDR3 DNA: TGTGCCAGCAGTTACGAGCGGGACAGGGAATATAACACAGATACGCAGTATTTT
D gene: NA; clone size: NA; V gene: TRBV4-3; J gene: TRBJ2-1; CDR3 protein: CASSQDTQGFSYNEQFF; CDR3 DNA: TGCGCCAGCAGCCAAGATACGCAGGGGTTCTCCTACAATGAGCAGTTCTTC
D gene: TRBD2; clone size: NA; V gene: TRBV7-2; J gene: TRBJ2-2; CDR3 protein: CASSLRGGRTSGNTGELFF; CDR3 DNA: TGTGCCAGCAGCTTAAGGGGGGGGAGGACTAGCGGTAACACCGGGGAGCTGTTTTTT
D gene: TRBD1; clone size: NA; V gene: TRBV7-2; J gene: TRBJ2-7; CDR3 protein: CASSLGPGQGSYEQYF; CDR3 DNA: TGTGCCAGCAGCTTAGGCCCGGGACAGGGATCCTACGAGCAGTACTTC
D gene: NA; clone size: NA; V gene: TRBV5-5; J gene: TRBJ2-7; CDR3 protein: CASSPPAYEQYF; CDR3 DNA: TGTGCCAGCAGCCCGCCGGCCTACGAGCAGTACTTC
D gene: TRBD1; clone size: NA; V gene: TRBV6-2/TRBV6-3; J gene: TRBJ1-2; CDR3 protein: CASSPGAHQGVYGYTF; CDR3 DNA: TGTGCCAGCAGCCCCGGGGCACATCAGGGGGTATATGGCTACACCTTC
D gene: TRBD1; clone size: NA; V gene: TRBV30; J gene: TRBJ1-1; CDR3 protein: CAWTRPGTGIEAFF; CDR3 DNA: TGTGCCTGGACCCGCCCCGGGACAGGGATTGAAGCTTTCTTT
D gene: TRBD2; clone size: NA; V gene: TRBV2; J gene: TRBJ2-7; CDR3 protein: CASSPPGLAGGTYEQYF; CDR3 DNA: TGTGCCAGCAGTCCTCCGGGACTAGCGGGAGGCACCTACGAGCAGTACTTC
D gene: NA; clone size: once; V gene: TRBV9; J gene: TRBJ1-6; CDR3 protein: CASSPSATHNSPLHF; CDR3 DNA: TGTGCCAGCAGCCCTTCCGCCACTCATAATTCACCCCTCCACTTT
D gene: NA; clone size: NA; V gene: TRBV7-9; J gene: TRBJ1-3; CDR3 protein: CASSPQAGNTIYF; CDR3 DNA: TGTGCCAGCAGCCCACAGGCCGGAAACACCATATATTTT
D gene: NA; clone size: NA; V gene: TRBV7-3; J gene: TRBJ2-3; CDR3 protein: CASSLEDGRATQYF; CDR3 DNA: TGTGCCAGCAGCCTAGAGGACGGGAGAGCTACGCAGTATTTT
D gene: NA; clone size: NA; V gene: TRBV5-4; J gene: TRBJ2-2; CDR3 protein: CASSPASRAPNTGELFF; CDR3 DNA: TGTGCCAGCAGCCCCGCTTCGAGGGCACCGAACACCGGGGAGCTGTTTTTT
D gene: NA; clone size: NA; V gene: TRBV6-1; J gene: TRBJ1-3; CDR3 protein: CATKPTGGNTIYF; CDR3 DNA: TGTGCCACCAAGCCAACAGGTGGAAACACCATATATTTT
D gene: NA; clone size: NA; V gene: TRBV7-6; J gene: TRBJ1-3; CDR3 protein: CASSLAIQGTGNTIYF; CDR3 DNA: TGTGCCAGCAGCTTAGCGATTCAGGGGACTGGAAACACCATATATTTT
D gene: TRBD1; clone size: NA; V gene: TRBV28; J gene: TRBJ2-3; CDR3 protein: CAIPGDETGGAQYF; CDR3 DNA: TGTGCCATCCCGGGTGACGAAACAGGGGGCGCGCAGTATTTT
D gene: NA; clone size: NA; V gene: TRBV2; J gene: TRBJ1-2; CDR3 protein: CASTIQGSNYGYTF; CDR3 DNA: TGTGCCAGCACGATACAGGGCTCTAACTATGGCTACACCTTC
D gene: TRBD1; clone size: NA; V gene: TRBV4-2; J gene: TRBJ1-3; CDR3 protein: CASSQDGTTGAGNTIYF; CDR3 DNA: TGTGCCAGCAGCCAAGACGGTACAACAGGGGCTGGAAACACCATATATTTT
D gene: NA; clone size: NA; V gene: TRBV28; J gene: TRBJ2-7; CDR3 protein: CASSSIGGPVDYEQYF; CDR3 DNA: TGTGCCAGCAGTTCAATTGGCGGCCCCGTGGACTACGAGCAGTACTTC
D gene: TRBD1; clone size: NA; V gene: TRBV25-1; J gene: TRBJ1-2; CDR3 protein: CASSEQGAYGYTF; CDR3 DNA: TGTGCCAGCAGTGAACAGGGGGCTTATGGCTACACCTTC
D gene: NA; clone size: NA; V gene: TRBV4-3; J gene: TRBJ2-7; CDR3 protein: CASSQDSRNPLQYF; CDR3 DNA: TGCGCCAGCAGCCAAGATTCCAGGAACCCTTTACAGTACTTC
D gene: NA; clone size: NA; V gene: TRBV6-2/TRBV6-3; J gene: TRBJ2-5; CDR3 protein: CASNPGHHQETQYF; CDR3 DNA: TGTGCCAGCAACCCGGGACACCACCAAGAGACCCAGTACTTC
D gene: NA; clone size: NA; V gene: TRBV29-1; J gene: TRBJ2-2; CDR3 protein: CSVLRGTGELFF; CDR3 DNA: TGCAGCGTCCTTAGAGGGACCGGGGAGCTGTTTTTT
D gene: TRBD1; clone size: NA; V gene: TRBV7-8; J gene: TRBJ1-1; CDR3 protein: CASSLDRQGLTEAFF; CDR3 DNA: TGTGCCAGCAGCTTAGATAGACAGGGACTCACTGAAGCTTTCTTT
D gene: NA; clone size: NA; V gene: TRBV7-9; J gene: TRBJ2-1; CDR3 protein: CASSLQGSSYNEQFF; CDR3 DNA: TGTGCCAGCAGCTTACAGGGGAGCTCCTACAATGAGCAGTTCTTC
D gene: NA; clone size: NA; V gene: TRBV5-1; J gene: TRBJ1-4; CDR3 protein: CASSYEASPTTNEKLFF; CDR3 DNA: TGCGCCAGCAGCTACGAGGCCAGCCCTACAACTAATGAAAAACTGTTTTTT
D gene: TRBD1; clone size: NA; V gene: TRBV5-6; J gene: TRBJ1-6; CDR3 protein: CASSLGDRDNSPLHF; CDR3 DNA: TGTGCCAGCAGCTTGGGGGACAGGGATAATTCACCCCTCCACTTT
D gene: NA; clone size: NA; V gene: TRBV19; J gene: TRBJ1-5; CDR3 protein: CASSGGGKQPQHF; CDR3 DNA: TGTGCCAGTAGTGGGGGGGGGAAACAGCCCCAGCATTTT
D gene: NA; clone size: NA; V gene: TRBV10-3; J gene: TRBJ2-5; CDR3 protein: CAISDGRGVQETQYF; CDR3 DNA: TGTGCCATCAGTGATGGCAGGGGGGTCCAAGAGACCCAGTACTTC
D gene: TRBD1; clone size: NA; V gene: TRBV19; J gene: TRBJ2-1; CDR3 protein: CASSMGTGGPYNEQFF; CDR3 DNA: TGTGCCAGTAGTATGGGGACAGGGGGCCCCTACAATGAGCAGTTCTTC
D gene: TRBD1; clone size: NA; V gene: TRBV11-2; J gene: TRBJ1-3; CDR3 protein: CASSPRQGGGNTIYF; CDR3 DNA: TGTGCCAGCAGCCCCCGACAGGGGGGTGGAAACACCATATATTTT
D gene: NA; clone size: NA; V gene: TRBV11-2; J gene: TRBJ1-2; CDR3 protein: CASSLDGAGPYGYTF; CDR3 DNA: TGTGCCAGCAGCTTAGATGGGGCAGGGCCCTATGGCTACACCTTC
D gene: NA; clone size: NA; V gene: TRBV2; J gene: TRBJ1-1; CDR3 protein: CASRAGRVEAFF; CDR3 DNA: TGTGCCAGCAGGGCGGGGCGGGTTGAAGCTTTCTTT
D gene: NA; clone size: NA; V gene: TRBV27; J gene: TRBJ1-6; CDR3 protein: CASSYRVLANSPLHF; CDR3 DNA: TGTGCCAGCAGTTATCGTGTTTTAGCTAATTCACCCCTCCACTTT
D gene: TRBD1; clone size: NA; V gene: TRBV5-4; J gene: TRBJ2-2; CDR3 protein: CASSLPGQVPGELFF; CDR3 DNA: TGTGCCAGCAGCCTCCCGGGACAGGTGCCCGGGGAGCTGTTTTTT
D gene: TRBD1; clone size: NA; V gene: TRBV7-9; J gene: TRBJ2-5; CDR3 protein: CASSLGQGDQETQYF; CDR3 DNA: TGTGCCAGCAGCTTAGGACAGGGTGACCAAGAGACCCAGTACTTC
D gene: NA; clone size: NA; V gene: TRBV28; J gene: TRBJ1-2; CDR3 protein: CASSFLNLSGTKYGYTF; CDR3 DNA: TGTGCCAGCAGTTTTCTAAATCTTTCCGGGACAAAATATGGCTACACCTTC
D gene: TRBD1; clone size: NA; V gene: TRBV19; J gene: TRBJ1-5; CDR3 protein: CASGTGFRSNQPQHF; CDR3 DNA: TGTGCCAGTGGGACAGGGTTCCGAAGCAATCAGCCCCAGCATTTT
D gene: TRBD1; clone size: NA; V gene: TRBV2; J gene: TRBJ1-1; CDR3 protein: CASSPWTGSSTEAFF; CDR3 DNA: TGTGCCAGCAGTCCCTGGACAGGGAGTAGCACTGAAGCTTTCTTT
D gene: TRBD2; clone size: once; V gene: TRBV2; J gene: TRBJ2-3; CDR3 protein: CASSSPGLAVGDTQYF; CDR3 DNA: TGTGCCAGCAGTAGTCCGGGACTAGCGGTTGGGGATACGCAGTATTTT
D gene: TRBD2; clone size: NA; V gene: TRBV27; J gene: TRBJ2-5; CDR3 protein: CASSLVLAGVPSAQETQYF; CDR3 DNA: TGTGCCAGCAGTTTGGTGCTAGCGGGAGTCCCTTCGGCCCAAGAGACCCAGTACTTC
D gene: NA; clone size: NA; V gene: TRBV7-9; J gene: TRBJ2-3; CDR3 protein: CASSLGGASGHTDTQYF; CDR3 DNA: TGTGCCAGCAGCCTAGGGGGCGCTAGCGGGCACACAGATACGCAGTATTTT
D gene: TRBD2; clone size: NA; V gene: TRBV4-2; J gene: TRBJ2-1; CDR3 protein: CASSQDKSPSGGNEQFF; CDR3 DNA: TGTGCCAGCAGCCAAGATAAGAGCCCTAGCGGGGGAAATGAGCAGTTCTTC